The table lists the clone carrying this T cell receptor beta chain with many counts. No antigen is known for it. This CDR3 contains 13 residues. V dropped 2 bases and J dropped 2 bases, with 5 bases sitting between them. Germline assignment: CDR1 MNHNS and CDR2 SASEGT. The data stem from a study of molecular identifiers for immune sequencing clone quantification. Study overall: Five portions were made in replicates from RNA of around 20,000 or 100,000 naive CD8 cells, and four underwent sequencing. Study-wide points: Among under 1.1 million naive cells, spiked Jurkat TCR RNA from a single cell was reportedly detectable.

MiXCR, run by TCRdb on the PCR reads, gives a single entry per CDR3 protein. The table lists about 640,000 distinct CDR3 sequences, 15% to 20% of them singletons. Sequencing libraries of naive CD8 cells derived from roughly 20,000 to 1,000,000 sorted cells with 10%, 30% or 50% RNA. V gene TRBV6-1 combines with J gene TRBJ2-3; D unclear. This sequence was found in a human donor in good health. Some libraries in this study had Jurkat cell RNA spiked in. What was sequenced was naive CD8+ T cells from blood, with Jurkat cell RNA spiked in. Subset reported: FACS-sorted CD8+CD4-CCR7+CD45RA+ naive T cells. The CDR3 DNA reads TGTGCCAGCAGTGAATGGCCCACAGATACGCAGTATTTT. It translates to CASSEWPTDTQYF.